The 9 T cell receptor beta chains presented below share a single source sample, sequenced in a study of OX40 agonist ivuxolimab in advanced cancers. Assay: immunoSEQ multiplex PCR; the TCRdb copy retains only in-frame clones and omits some. The sample comprises 83,000 or so clones, 70% to 85% of which are singletons, and around 7.3% rests with the top ten. The sequenced sample was CD4+ or CD8+ T cells sorted from blood, obtained in a trial of the OX40 agonist ivuxolimab. The receptors come from an adult with an advanced solid tumor such as melanoma, head and neck, liver or kidney cancer.

V and J are TRBV27 and TRBJ2-7; D may be TRBD1 (6 bases). CDR1 and CDR2 from the germline V gene are MNHEY and SMNVEV (reference sequence). Trimming pared 6 bases from V and 0 bases from J, leaving 12 bases between. This CDR3 is 14 amino acids long. The CDR3 loop reads CASRSWDTSYEQYF. As DNA, the CDR3 is TGTGCCAGCAGATCATGGGACACCTCCTACGAGCAGTACTTC.

The CDR3: CASSEHRAGRGGYTF. In DNA, the CDR3 is TGTGCCAGCAGTGAACATCGGGCGGGAAGAGGTGGCTACACCTTC. V and J are TRBV6-1 and TRBJ1-2; D is unresolved. The CDR3 loop spans 15 amino acids. Germline CDR1 MNHNS, CDR2 SASEGT. Trimming took 2 bases from V and 7 from J, leaving 17 bases between them.

This clone was detected once. This chain connects TRBV14 to TRBJ1-2; tentative D call: TRBD1 (6 bases). The CDR3 covers 14 residues. Germline V gene lookup returns CDR1 SGHDN and CDR2 FVKESK. Between the trimmed V and J ends, which lost 4 bases and 8 bases, there was a span of 17 bases. The CDR3 DNA sequence: TGTGCCAGCAGCCCCAACAGGGTAGTGGGGGGCTACACCTTC. The encoded protein is CASSPNRVVGGYTF.

This chain links TRBV5-4 with TRBJ1-1; the D gene is possibly TRBD1 (6 bases). The germline gives CDR1 SGHNT, CDR2 YYREEE (reference sequence). V lost 9 bases and J 1 base, leaving 16 bases between the germline ends. This CDR3 contains 14 residues. The CDR3 is CATILQGGNTEAFF. The CDR3 region has the DNA TGTGCCACAATACTACAGGGAGGGAACACTGAAGCTTTCTTT.

The gene calls are TRBV19 and TRBJ1-3, with 8 positions matching TRBD1. CDR3 size: 17 residues. The junction had 8 bases not matched to a gene; V was cut back by 4 bases and J by 0 bases. Per germline, CDR1 LNHDA and CDR2 SQIVND (reference sequence). This chain's CDR3 is CASSTPTGARSGNTIYF. The CDR3 DNA reads TGTGCCAGTAGTACCCCGACAGGGGCCCGCTCTGGAAACACCATATATTTT.

The V and J genes are TRBV5-1 and TRBJ2-1; a possible D gene is TRBD1 (5 bases). The CDR3 loop spans 15 amino acids. Germline CDR1 reads SGHRS; CDR2 reads YFSETQ. The V end lost 0 bases, the J end lost 6 bases, and 13 bases lay between the germline ends. Here the CDR3 DNA reads TGCGCCAGCAGCTTGGAAGGGGCGGATGTCAATGAGCAGTTCTTC. Translating it yields CASSLEGADVNEQFF.

The chain combines TRBV5-1 with TRBJ1-1, with D uncertain. The CDR3 consists of 15 residues. Germline values: CDR1 SGHRS, CDR2 YFSETQ. The germline V and J ends were trimmed by 5 bases and 1 base, with 15 bases remaining between them. The CDR3 DNA is TGCGCCAGCAGATCACCCCGGACGGGGAACACTGAAGCTTTCTTT. Translated, it gives CASRSPRTGNTEAFF.

This sequence joins TRBV21-1 and TRBJ2-1; the D call in the table, TRBD1, was not verified against the DNA. TRBV21-1 is recorded as a pseudogene. The length of the CDR3 is 13 residues. The CDR3 DNA sequence: TGTGCCAGCAGCAAGACAGCCTACAATGAGCAGTTCTTC. It codes for CASSKTAYNEQFF.

V gene TRBV19 combines with J gene TRBJ2-4; 9 nucleotides line up with TRBD2. The CDR3 is made up of 16 amino acids. V gave up 4 bases and J gave up 3 bases; unmatched junction bases: 7. Germline values: CDR1 LNHDA, CDR2 SQIVND (reference sequence). The CDR3, as DNA: TGTGCCAGTAGTACCCGACTAGCGGAGATCAAAAACATTCAGTACTTC. Its protein product is CASSTRLAEIKNIQYF. The full variable domain, completed using reference TRBV19 and TRBJ2-4, is DGGITQSPKYLFRKEGQNVTLSCEQNLNHDAMYWYRQDPGQGLRLIYYSQIVNDFQKGDIAEGYSVSREKKESFPLTVTSAQKNPTAFYLCASSTRLAEIKNIQYFGAGTRLSVL.